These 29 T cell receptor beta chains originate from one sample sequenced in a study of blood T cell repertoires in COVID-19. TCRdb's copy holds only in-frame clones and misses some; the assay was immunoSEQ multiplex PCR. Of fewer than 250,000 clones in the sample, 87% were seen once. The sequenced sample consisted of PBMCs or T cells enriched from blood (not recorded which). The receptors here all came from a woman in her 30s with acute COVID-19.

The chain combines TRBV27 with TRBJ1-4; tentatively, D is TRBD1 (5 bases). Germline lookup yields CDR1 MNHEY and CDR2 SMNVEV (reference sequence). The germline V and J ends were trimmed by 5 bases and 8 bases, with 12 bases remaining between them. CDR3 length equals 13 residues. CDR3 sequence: CASSQGRREKLFF. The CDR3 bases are TGTGCCAGCAGTCAGGGCCGTCGGGAAAAACTGTTTTTT.

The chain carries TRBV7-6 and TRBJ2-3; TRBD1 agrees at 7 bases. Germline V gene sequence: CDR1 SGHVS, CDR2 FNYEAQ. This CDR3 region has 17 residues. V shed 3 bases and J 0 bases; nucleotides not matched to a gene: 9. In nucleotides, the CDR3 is TGTGCCAGCAGCTTTGGAACAGGGGACCTTAGCACAGATACGCAGTATTTT. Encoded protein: CASSFGTGDLSTDTQYF.

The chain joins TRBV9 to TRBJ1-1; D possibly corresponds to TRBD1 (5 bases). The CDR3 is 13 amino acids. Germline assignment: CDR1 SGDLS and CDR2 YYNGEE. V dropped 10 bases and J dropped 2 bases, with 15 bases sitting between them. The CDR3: CASSPGTNTEAFF. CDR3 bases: TGTGCCTCTTCCCCGGGGACTAACACTGAAGCTTTCTTT.

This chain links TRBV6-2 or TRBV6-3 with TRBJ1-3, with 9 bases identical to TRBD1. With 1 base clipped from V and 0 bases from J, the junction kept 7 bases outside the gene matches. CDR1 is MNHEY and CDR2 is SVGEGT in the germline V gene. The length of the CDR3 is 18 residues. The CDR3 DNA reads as TGTGCCAGCAGTTACTTCCGGGACAGGGCCTCCTCTGGAAACACCATATATTTT. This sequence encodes CASSYFRDRASSGNTIYF.

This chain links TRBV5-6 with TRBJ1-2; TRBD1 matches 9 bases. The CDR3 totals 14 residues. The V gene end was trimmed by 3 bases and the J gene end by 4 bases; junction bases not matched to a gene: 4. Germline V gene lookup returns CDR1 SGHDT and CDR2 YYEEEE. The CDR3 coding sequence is TGTGCCAGCAGCTCCTGGGACAGGGTCTATGGCTACACCTTC. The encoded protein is CASSSWDRVYGYTF.

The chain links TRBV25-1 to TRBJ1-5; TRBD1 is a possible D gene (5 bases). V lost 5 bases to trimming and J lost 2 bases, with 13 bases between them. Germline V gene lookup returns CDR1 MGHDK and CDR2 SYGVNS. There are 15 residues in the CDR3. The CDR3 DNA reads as TGTGCCAGCAGTTCCCAGGGCAGTGGCAATCAGCCCCAGCATTTT. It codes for CASSSQGSGNQPQHF.

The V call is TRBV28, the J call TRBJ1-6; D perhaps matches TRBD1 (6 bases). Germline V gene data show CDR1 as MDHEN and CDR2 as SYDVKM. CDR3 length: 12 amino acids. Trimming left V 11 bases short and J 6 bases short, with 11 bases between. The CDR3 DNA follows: TGTGCCGTACAGGGAAGTAATTCACCCCTCCACTTT. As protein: CAVQGSNSPLHF.

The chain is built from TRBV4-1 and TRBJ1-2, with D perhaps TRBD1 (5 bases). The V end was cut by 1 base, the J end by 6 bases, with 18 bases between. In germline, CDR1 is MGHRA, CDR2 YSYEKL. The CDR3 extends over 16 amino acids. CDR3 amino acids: CASSQAIRRGDHGYTF. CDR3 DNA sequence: TGCGCCAGCAGCCAAGCTATTCGCCGCGGGGACCATGGCTACACCTTC.

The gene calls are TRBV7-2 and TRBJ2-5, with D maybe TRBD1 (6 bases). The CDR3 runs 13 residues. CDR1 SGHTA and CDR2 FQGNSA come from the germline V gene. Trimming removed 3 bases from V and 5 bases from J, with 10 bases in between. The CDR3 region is CASSFKGEETQYF. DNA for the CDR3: TGTGCCAGCAGCTTCAAGGGGGAGGAGACCCAGTACTTC.

DNA of the CDR3: TGTGCCAGCGTTAAAAAGGCAGGGGCATTTTCTTATGGCTACACCTTC. It translates to CASVKKAGAFSYGYTF. The chain combines TRBV7-9 with TRBJ1-2; D perhaps matches TRBD1 (6 bases). V was pared by 8 bases and J by 5 bases, with 24 bases between. The CDR3 runs 16 residues. Germline CDR1 and CDR2: SEHNR and FQNEAQ (reference sequence).

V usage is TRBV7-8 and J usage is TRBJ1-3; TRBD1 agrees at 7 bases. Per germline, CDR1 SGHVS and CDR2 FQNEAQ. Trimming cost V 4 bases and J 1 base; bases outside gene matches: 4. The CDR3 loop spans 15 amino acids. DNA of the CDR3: TGTGCCAGCAGCTACAGGGGTGTATCTGGAAACACCATATATTTT. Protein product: CASSYRGVSGNTIYF.

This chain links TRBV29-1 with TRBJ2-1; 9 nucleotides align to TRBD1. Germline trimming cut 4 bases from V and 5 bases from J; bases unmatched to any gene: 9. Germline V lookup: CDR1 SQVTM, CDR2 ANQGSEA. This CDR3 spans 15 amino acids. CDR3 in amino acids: CSVGPHGTGNNEQFF. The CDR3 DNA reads TGCAGCGTTGGGCCTCACGGGACAGGGAACAATGAGCAGTTCTTC.

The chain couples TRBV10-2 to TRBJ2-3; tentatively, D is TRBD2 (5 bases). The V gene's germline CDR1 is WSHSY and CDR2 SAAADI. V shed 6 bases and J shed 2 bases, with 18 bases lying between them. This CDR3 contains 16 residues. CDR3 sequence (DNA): TGCGCCAGCAGGACCCCCGAGGGCTATAACACAGATACGCAGTATTTT. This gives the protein CASRTPEGYNTDTQYF.

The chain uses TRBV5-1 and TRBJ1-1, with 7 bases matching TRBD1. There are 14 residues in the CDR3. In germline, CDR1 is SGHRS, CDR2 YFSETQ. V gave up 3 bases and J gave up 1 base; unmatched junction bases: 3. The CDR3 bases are TGCGCCAGCAGCTGGGACAGCGGGAACACTGAAGCTTTCTTT. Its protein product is CASSWDSGNTEAFF.

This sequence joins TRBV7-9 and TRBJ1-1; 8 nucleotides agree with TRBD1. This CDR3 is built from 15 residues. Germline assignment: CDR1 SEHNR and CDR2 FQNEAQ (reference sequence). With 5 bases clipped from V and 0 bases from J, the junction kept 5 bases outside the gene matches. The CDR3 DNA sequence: TGTGCCAGCAGCCACAGGGGGGGGCTGAACACTGAAGCTTTCTTT. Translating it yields CASSHRGGLNTEAFF.

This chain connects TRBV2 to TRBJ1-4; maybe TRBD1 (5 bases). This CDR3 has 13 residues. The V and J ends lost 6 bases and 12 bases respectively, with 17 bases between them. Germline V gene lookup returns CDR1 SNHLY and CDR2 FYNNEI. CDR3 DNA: TGTGCCAGCAGGGGGGGAGCCTTTAGGGAACTGTTTTTT. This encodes CASRGGAFRELFF.

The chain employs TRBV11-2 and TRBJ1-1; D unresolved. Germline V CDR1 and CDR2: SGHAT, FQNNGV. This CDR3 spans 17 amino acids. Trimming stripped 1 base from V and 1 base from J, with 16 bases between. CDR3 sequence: CASSLVRAPSGNTEAFF. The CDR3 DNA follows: TGTGCCAGCAGCTTAGTGAGGGCCCCCTCAGGGAACACTGAAGCTTTCTTT.

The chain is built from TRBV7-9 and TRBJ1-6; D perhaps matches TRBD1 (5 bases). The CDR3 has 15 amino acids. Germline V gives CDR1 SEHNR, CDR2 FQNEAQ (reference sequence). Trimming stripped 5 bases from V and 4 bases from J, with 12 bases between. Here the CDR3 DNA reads TGTGCCAGCAGCCCAACAGGAGTTTATAATTCACCCCTCCACTTT. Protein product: CASSPTGVYNSPLHF.

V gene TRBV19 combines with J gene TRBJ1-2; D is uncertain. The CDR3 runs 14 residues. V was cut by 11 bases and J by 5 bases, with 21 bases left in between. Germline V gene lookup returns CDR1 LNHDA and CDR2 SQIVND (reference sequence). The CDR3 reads CASLREQPPYGYTF. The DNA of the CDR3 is TGTGCCTCCCTCCGGGAACAGCCTCCTTATGGCTACACCTTC.

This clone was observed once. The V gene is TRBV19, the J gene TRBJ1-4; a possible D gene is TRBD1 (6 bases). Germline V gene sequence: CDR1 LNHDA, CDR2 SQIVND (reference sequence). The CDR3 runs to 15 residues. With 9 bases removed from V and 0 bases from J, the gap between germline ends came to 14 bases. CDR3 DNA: TGTGCCAGCCAGGACAGCTCCGCAACTAATGAAAAACTGTTTTTT. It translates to CASQDSSATNEKLFF.

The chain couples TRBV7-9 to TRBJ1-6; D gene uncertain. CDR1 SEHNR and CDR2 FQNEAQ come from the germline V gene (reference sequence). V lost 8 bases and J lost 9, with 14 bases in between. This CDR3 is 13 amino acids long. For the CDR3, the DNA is TGTGCCAGCTCTGCCTGGGAGAGTTCACCCCTCCACTTT. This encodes CASSAWESSPLHF. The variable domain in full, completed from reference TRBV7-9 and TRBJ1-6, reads DTGVSQNPRHKITKRGQNVTFRCDPISEHNRLYWYRQTLGQGPEFLTYFQNEAQLEKSRLLSDRFSAERPKGSFSTLEIQRTEQGDSAMYLCASSAWESSPLHFGNGTRLTVT.

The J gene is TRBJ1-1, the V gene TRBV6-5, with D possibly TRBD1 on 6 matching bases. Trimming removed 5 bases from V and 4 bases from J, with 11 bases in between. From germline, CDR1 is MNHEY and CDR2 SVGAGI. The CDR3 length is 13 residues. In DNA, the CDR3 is TGTGCCAGCAGTCCCAGGGGAATCACTGAAGCTTTCTTT. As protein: CASSPRGITEAFF.

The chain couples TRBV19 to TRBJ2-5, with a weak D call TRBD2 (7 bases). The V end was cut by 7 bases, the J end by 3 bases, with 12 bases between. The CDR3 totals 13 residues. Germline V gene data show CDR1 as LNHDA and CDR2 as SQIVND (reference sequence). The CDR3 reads CASKGGPEETQYF. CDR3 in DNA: TGTGCCAGTAAGGGGGGGCCTGAAGAGACCCAGTACTTC.

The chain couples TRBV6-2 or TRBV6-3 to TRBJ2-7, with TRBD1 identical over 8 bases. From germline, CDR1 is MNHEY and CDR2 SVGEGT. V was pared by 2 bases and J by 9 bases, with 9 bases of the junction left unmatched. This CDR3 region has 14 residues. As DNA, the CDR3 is TGTGCCAGCAGTTACGGGGGGACAGGAGGTTGGCAGTACTTC. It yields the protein CASSYGGTGGWQYF.

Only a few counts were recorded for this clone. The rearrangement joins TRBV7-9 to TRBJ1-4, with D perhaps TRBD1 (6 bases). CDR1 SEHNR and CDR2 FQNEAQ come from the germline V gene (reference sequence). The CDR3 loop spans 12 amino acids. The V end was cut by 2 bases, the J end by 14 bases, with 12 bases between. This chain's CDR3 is CASSLLTGTLFF. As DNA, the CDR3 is TGTGCCAGCAGCTTACTCACAGGGACGCTGTTTTTT.

The CDR3 DNA sequence: TGTGCCAGCAACCCGGGACAGGGGCAAAATGAGCAGTTCTTC. As protein: CASNPGQGQNEQFF. The chain combines TRBV7-2 with TRBJ2-1; 10 bases are a match to TRBD1. The CDR3 runs to 14 residues. V was pared by 7 bases and J by 7 bases, with 7 bases of the junction left unmatched. Germline CDR1 and CDR2: SGHTA and FQGNSA. The full variable domain, with the rest looked up from reference TRBV7-2 and TRBJ2-1, is GAGVSQSPSNKVTEKGKDVELRCDPISGHTALYWYRQSLGQGLEFLIYFQGNSAPDKSGLPSDRFSAERTGGSVSTLTIQRTQQEDSAVYLCASNPGQGQNEQFFGPGTRLTVL.

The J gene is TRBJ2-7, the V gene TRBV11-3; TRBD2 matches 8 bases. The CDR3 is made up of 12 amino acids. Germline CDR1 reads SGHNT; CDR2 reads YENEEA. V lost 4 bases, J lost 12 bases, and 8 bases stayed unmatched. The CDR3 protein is CASSSFGGALYF. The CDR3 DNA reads TGTGCCAGCAGCTCATTCGGGGGGGCACTGTACTTC.

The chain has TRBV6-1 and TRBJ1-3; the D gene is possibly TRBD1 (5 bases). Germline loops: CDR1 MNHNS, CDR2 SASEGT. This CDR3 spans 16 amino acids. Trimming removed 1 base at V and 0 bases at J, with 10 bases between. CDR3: CASSEVGGGSGNTIYF. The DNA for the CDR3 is TGTGCCAGCAGTGAAGTCGGCGGGGGCTCTGGAAACACCATATATTTT.

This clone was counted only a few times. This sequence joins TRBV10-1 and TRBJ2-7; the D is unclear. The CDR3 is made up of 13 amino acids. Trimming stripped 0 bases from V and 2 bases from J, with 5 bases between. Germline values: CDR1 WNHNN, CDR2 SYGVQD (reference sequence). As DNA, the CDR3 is TGCGCCAGCAGTGAGTCGAACACCTACGAGCAGTACTTC. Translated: CASSESNTYEQYF.